This TCR beta chain was documented in a study of radiation and T cells in renal cell carcinoma. The germline CDR1 and CDR2 sequences are WSHSY and SAAADI. The V gene lost 6 bases and the J gene lost 2 bases, with 13 bases spanning the gap. This CDR3 is built from 14 residues. TCRdb keeps only in-frame clones here, not all; method: immunoSEQ multiplex PCR. Here the sample spans roughly 130,000 clones, around nine tenths being singletons. This clone was picked up a small number of times. The time point was: blood 2 weeks post-SBRT. Treatment defined: 15 Gy SBRT to primary tumor, nephrectomy 4 weeks later. Clear cell pathology was present in this patient's renal cell carcinoma.

The sample consisted of blood, taken from a patient whose treatment included radiotherapy and nephrectomy. The TCR originated in a woman between 70 and 85 years old with renal cell carcinoma. The chain employs TRBV10-2 and TRBJ1-1, with TRBD1 as a possible D gene (5 bases). The DNA for the CDR3 is TGCGCCAGCAGGAGTCAGGGAGGAAACACTGAAGCTTTCTTT. Its protein product is CASRSQGGNTEAFF.